The 9 T cell receptor beta chains in this list originate from one sample, sequenced in a study of T cell repertoires in ileal Crohn's disease. Noted time point: inflamed ileum from the surgical specimen. Using immunoSEQ multiplex PCR, the repertoire was profiled, and TCRdb retains in-frame clones only, with some absent. The sample has about 3,300 clones, over 85% seen once. Sequencing input: ileal tissue. These receptors were collected from an adult with Crohn's disease.

This chain connects TRBV7-8 to TRBJ2-3; no definite D call. Germline assignment: CDR1 SGHVS and CDR2 FQNEAQ. This CDR3 has 16 residues. The germline V and J ends were trimmed by 0 bases and 0 bases, with 10 bases remaining between them. The CDR3 region is CASSLARRYSTDTQYF. Written as DNA, the CDR3 is TGTGCCAGCAGCTTAGCGAGGCGATATAGCACAGATACGCAGTATTTT.

The V call is TRBV19, the J call TRBJ1-1; D might be TRBD1 (5 bases). The CDR3 covers 13 residues. Germline CDR1 reads LNHDA; CDR2 reads SQIVND (reference sequence). V lost 1 base and J lost 3, with 6 bases in between. In DNA form, the CDR3 reads TGTGCCAGTAGTATAGGACAGTACACTGAAGCTTTCTTT. Protein sequence: CASSIGQYTEAFF.

The chain carries TRBV15 and TRBJ2-7, with D perhaps TRBD2 (5 bases). The CDR3 runs 15 residues. Germline V gene lookup returns CDR1 LNHNV and CDR2 YYDKDF (reference sequence). Between the trimmed V and J ends, which lost 1 base and 6 bases, there was a span of 16 bases. In nucleotides, the CDR3 is TGTGCCACCAGCAGAGGGCGGGCCGGTAATGGCGAGCAGTACTTC. Protein product: CATSRGRAGNGEQYF.

The chain carries TRBV10-1 and TRBJ2-2; 8 bases are a match to TRBD1. This CDR3 spans 16 amino acids. V was clipped by 2 bases and J by 4 bases; unmatched bases: 6. Germline-derived CDR1 and CDR2 are WNHNN and SYGVQD (reference sequence). This CDR3 is CASSERAGGPTGELFF. CDR3 nucleotide sequence: TGCGCCAGCAGTGAGAGGGCAGGGGGCCCCACCGGGGAGCTGTTTTTT.

This chain uses TRBV2 with TRBJ2-3; D unclear. V was trimmed by 6 bases and J by 1 base, leaving 8 bases between them. Germline V gives CDR1 SNHLY, CDR2 FYNNEI. The CDR3 is 13 amino acids. CDR3 DNA: TGTGCCAGCAGGGGTATCGGCACAGATACGCAGTATTTT. Protein: CASRGIGTDTQYF.

The CDR3 protein is CASIPREGTGELFF. CDR3 coding DNA: TGTGCCAGCATCCCCCGGGAAGGCACCGGGGAGCTGTTTTTT. The genes are TRBV6-5 and TRBJ2-2, with D possibly matching TRBD2 (5 bases). The CDR3 consists of 14 residues. Trimming took 7 bases from V and 4 from J, leaving 13 bases between them. Germline CDR1 and CDR2: MNHEY and SVGAGI.

The gene calls are TRBV7-9 and TRBJ1-2; 7 nucleotides match TRBD1. In germline, CDR1 is SEHNR, CDR2 FQNEAQ (reference sequence). The V and J ends lost 5 bases and 2 bases, in that order; junction bases with no gene match: 5. The CDR3 extends over 14 amino acids. The CDR3 sequence is CASSETGANYGYTF. CDR3 sequence (DNA): TGTGCCAGCAGCGAAACAGGGGCGAACTATGGCTACACCTTC. Based on the CDR3 plus reference TRBV7-9 and TRBJ1-2, the full variable domain is DTGVSQNPRHKITKRGQNVTFRCDPISEHNRLYWYRQTLGQGPEFLTYFQNEAQLEKSRLLSDRFSAERPKGSFSTLEIQRTEQGDSAMYLCASSETGANYGYTFGSGTRLTVV.

This clone was recorded once. V gene TRBV6-1 combines with J gene TRBJ1-5; 7 bases fit TRBD1. Trimming removed 6 bases from V and 7 bases from J; junction bases left unmatched: 6. Per the germline V gene, CDR1 is MNHNS and CDR2 is SASEGT. The length of the CDR3 is 13 residues. DNA for the CDR3: TGTGCCAGCAGCCAAGACAGGGCCCAGCCCCAGCATTTT. This encodes CASSQDRAQPQHF.

The V call is TRBV19, the J call TRBJ1-1, with 9 positions matching TRBD1. V gave up 6 bases and J gave up 6 bases; unmatched junction bases: 5. Germline V CDR1 and CDR2: LNHDA, SQIVND (reference sequence). There are 13 residues in the CDR3. The CDR3 loop reads CASSQRQGAEAFF. Written as DNA, the CDR3 is TGTGCCAGTAGCCAGAGACAGGGGGCTGAAGCTTTCTTT.